This T cell receptor (beta chain) was identified during a study of T-cell reconstitution after alpha-beta-depleted transplantation in children. Study-level findings and limits: About two months after transplant, alpha-beta T cells reportedly came from several hundred expanded graft clones. In some patients, recipient T cells and intrathymic progenitors surviving conditioning explained high day-60 diversity. Newly produced T cells mostly accounted for T-cell counts and diversity one year post-transplant.

Unique molecular identifiers tagged the TCRbeta library. TCRdb independently ran MiXCR on the PCR reads; one entry per CDR3 protein. The repertoire has tens of thousands of distinct CDR3 sequences, about 50% of them found once; the top ten carry more than 30%. The V end was cut by 5 bases, the J end by 0 bases, with 15 bases between. The CDR3 is made up of 16 amino acids. Looked up from germline, CDR1 is SGHVS and CDR2 is FQNEAQ. On this clonotype: Its antigen is unidentified.

The chain is built from TRBV7-8 and TRBJ2-3; D is tentatively TRBD1 or TRBD2 (6 bases each). This material consisted of peripheral blood, taken before TCRalphabeta/CD19-depleted stem cell transplant. This TCR derives from a boy younger than two with SCID, due to receive a stem cell transplant. CDR3 bases: TGTGCCAGCAGCCTAATTGGGGGGCTAAGCACAGATACGCAGTATTTT. The encoded protein is CASSLIGGLSTDTQYF.